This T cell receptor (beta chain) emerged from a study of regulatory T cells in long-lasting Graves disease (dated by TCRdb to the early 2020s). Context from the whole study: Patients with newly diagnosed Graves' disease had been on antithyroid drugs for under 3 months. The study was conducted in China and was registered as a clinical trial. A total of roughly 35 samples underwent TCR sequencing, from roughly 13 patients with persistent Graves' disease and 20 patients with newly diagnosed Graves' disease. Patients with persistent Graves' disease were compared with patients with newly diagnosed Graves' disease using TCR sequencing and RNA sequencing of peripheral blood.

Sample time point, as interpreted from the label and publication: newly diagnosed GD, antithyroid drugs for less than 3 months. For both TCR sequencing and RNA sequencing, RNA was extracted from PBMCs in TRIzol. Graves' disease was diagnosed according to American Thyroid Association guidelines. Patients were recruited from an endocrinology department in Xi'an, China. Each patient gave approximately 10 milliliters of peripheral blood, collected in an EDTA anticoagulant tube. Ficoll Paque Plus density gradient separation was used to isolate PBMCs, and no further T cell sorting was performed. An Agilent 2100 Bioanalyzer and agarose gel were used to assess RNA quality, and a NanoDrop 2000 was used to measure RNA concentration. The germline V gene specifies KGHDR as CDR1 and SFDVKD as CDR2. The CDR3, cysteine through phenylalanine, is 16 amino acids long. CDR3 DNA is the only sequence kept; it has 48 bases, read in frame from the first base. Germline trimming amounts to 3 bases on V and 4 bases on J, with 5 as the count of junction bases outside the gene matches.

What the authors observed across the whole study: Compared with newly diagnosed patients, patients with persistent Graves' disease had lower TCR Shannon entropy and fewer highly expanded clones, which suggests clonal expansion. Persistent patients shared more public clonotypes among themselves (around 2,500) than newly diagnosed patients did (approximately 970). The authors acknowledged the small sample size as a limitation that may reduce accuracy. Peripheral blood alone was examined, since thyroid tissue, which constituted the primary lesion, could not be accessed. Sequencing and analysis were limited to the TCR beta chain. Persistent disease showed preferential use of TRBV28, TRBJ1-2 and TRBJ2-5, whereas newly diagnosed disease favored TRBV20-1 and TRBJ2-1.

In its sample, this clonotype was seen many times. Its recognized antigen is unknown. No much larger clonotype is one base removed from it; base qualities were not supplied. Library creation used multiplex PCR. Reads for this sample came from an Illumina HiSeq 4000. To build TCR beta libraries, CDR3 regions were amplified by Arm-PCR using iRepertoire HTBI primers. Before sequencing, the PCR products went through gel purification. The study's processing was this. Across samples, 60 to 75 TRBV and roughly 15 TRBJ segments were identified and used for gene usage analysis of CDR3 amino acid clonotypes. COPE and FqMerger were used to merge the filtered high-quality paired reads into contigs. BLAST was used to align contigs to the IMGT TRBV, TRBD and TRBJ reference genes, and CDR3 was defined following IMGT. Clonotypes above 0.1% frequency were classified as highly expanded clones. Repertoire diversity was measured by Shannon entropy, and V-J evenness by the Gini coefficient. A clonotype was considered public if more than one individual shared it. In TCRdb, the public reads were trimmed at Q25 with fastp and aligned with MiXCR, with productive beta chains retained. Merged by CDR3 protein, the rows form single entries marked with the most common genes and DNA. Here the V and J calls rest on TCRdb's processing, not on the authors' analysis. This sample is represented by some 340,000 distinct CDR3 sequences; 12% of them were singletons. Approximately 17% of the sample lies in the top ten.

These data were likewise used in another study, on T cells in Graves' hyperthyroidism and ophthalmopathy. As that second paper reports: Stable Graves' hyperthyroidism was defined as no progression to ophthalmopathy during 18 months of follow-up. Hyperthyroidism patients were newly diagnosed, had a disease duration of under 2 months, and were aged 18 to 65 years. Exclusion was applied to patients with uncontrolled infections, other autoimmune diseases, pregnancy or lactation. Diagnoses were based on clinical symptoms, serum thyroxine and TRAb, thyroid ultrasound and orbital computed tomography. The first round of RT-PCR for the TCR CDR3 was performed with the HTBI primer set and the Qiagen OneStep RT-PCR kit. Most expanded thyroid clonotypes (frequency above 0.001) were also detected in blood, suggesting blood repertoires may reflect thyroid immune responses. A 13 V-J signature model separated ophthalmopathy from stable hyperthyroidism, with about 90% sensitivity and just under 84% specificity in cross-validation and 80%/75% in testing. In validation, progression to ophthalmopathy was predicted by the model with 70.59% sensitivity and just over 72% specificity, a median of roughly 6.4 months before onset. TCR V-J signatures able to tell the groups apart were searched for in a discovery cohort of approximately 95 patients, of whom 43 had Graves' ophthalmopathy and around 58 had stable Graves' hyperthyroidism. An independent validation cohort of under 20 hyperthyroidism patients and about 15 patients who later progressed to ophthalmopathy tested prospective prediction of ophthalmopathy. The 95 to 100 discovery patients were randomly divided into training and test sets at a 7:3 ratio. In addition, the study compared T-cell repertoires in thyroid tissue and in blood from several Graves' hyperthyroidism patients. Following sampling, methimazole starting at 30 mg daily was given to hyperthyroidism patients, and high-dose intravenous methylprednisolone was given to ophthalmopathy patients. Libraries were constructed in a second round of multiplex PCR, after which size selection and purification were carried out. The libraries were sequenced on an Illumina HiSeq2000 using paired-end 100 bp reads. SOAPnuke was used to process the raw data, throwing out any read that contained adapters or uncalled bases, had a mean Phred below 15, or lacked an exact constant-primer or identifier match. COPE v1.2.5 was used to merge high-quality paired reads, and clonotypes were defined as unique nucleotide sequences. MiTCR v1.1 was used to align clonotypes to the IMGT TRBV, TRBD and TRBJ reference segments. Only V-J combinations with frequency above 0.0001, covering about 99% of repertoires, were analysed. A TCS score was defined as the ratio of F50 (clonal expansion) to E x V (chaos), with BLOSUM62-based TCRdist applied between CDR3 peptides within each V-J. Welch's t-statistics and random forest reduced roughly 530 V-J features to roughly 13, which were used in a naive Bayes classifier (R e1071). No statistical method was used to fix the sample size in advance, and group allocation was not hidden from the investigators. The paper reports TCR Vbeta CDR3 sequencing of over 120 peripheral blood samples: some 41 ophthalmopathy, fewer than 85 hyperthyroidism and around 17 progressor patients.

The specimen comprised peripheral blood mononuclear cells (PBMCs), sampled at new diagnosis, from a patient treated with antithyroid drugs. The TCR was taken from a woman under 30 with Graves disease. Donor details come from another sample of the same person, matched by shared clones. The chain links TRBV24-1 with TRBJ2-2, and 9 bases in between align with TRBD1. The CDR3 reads CATSDVTGGRTGELFF. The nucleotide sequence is TGTGCCACCAGTGATGTGACAGGGGGTCGCACCGGGGAGCTGTTTTTT.